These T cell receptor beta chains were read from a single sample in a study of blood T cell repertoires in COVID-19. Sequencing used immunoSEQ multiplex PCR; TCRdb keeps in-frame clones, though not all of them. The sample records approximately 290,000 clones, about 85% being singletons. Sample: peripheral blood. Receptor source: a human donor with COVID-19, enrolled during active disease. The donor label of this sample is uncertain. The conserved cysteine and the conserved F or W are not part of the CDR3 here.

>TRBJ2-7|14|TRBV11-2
ASSLDLETSGYEQY
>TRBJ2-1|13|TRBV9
ASSEGWGAYNEQF
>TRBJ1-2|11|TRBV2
ASSTLQENGYT
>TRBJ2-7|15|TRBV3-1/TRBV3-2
ASSQGLAGVSAYEQY
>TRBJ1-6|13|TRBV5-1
ASSLQGGRNSPLH
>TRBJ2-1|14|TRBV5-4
ASIWRGRGGYNEQF
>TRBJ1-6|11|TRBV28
ASRDRYNSPLH
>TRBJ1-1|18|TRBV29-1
SVELEGQGDLWGMNTEAF
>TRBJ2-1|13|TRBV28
ASSPGQPEINEQF
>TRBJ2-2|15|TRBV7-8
ASSQSRLAGGPGELF
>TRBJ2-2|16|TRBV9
ASSTRSGSGGITGELF
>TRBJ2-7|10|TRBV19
ASSITGDEQY
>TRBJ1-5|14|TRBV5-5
ASSLTGRSSNQPQH
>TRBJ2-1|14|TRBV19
ASSMGPTGTDNEQF
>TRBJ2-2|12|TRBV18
ASSPPQETGELF
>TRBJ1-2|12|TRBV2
ASRGQPGSYGYT
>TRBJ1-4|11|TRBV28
ASSLIGRVGLF
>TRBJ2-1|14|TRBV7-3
ASSPSLSGSNSEQF
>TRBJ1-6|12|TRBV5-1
ASRLTGADSPLH
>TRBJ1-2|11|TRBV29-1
SVEVGGRAGYT
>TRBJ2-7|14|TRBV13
ASSSYGQGRAYEQY
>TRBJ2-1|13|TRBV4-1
ASSQPGTGMNEQF